A selection of T cell receptor beta chains follows, all from one sample in a study of shared clonotypes between healthy human individuals. Some clones are missing from TCRdb's copy, which holds only in-frame ones; the method was immunoSEQ multiplex PCR. The table includes millions of clones, roughly 92% detected once. Sequencing was carried out using naive CD4+ T cells sorted from blood. The source is a man aged 18 to 29 in good health. CDR3s leave out the opening cysteine and the closing phenylalanine or tryptophan. The order of the fields is V gene, CDR3 protein.

TRBV19	ATATGLRTEAF
TRBV2	ASRDTEAF
TRBV30	AWSLGGSYT
TRBV28	ASSLPGTVNTEAF
TRBV28	ASSQYPPQGQWGT
TRBV11-2	ASSLWTGGGQRNEQF
TRBV5-4	ASSRDRGQEKLF
TRBV27	ASSSGTVMNTEAF
TRBV30	AQHKRGQLYGYT
TRBV9	ASSVEGGVAGGPRTYEQY
TRBV30	AWSPPGTLREQY
TRBV6-4	ASSGKIGEFIPEYNEQF
TRBV4-1	ASSLGGPSTGELF
TRBV5-1	ASSLAPGNRQPQH
TRBV7-6	ASSHAGPRTGELF
TRBV6-1	ASSENFNTEAF
TRBV5-1	ASSLDGLRGNQPQH
TRBV7-9	ASSPGGDTQY
TRBV6-5	ASSKGGQVEQPQH
TRBV29-1	SVVRTSGRADNEQF
TRBV5-1	ASSFTVNTEAF
TRBV7-9	ASRWSGETQY
TRBV5-1	ASSLSPGTNEQF
TRBV5-6	ASSLERTGIAGYT
TRBV9	ASSPGASGNTGELF
TRBV6-1	ASSELDRGYQPQH
TRBV18	ASSPQGTRGSYEQY
TRBV7-9	ASSFSGTGNEKLF
TRBV30	AWTTTRTSYEQY